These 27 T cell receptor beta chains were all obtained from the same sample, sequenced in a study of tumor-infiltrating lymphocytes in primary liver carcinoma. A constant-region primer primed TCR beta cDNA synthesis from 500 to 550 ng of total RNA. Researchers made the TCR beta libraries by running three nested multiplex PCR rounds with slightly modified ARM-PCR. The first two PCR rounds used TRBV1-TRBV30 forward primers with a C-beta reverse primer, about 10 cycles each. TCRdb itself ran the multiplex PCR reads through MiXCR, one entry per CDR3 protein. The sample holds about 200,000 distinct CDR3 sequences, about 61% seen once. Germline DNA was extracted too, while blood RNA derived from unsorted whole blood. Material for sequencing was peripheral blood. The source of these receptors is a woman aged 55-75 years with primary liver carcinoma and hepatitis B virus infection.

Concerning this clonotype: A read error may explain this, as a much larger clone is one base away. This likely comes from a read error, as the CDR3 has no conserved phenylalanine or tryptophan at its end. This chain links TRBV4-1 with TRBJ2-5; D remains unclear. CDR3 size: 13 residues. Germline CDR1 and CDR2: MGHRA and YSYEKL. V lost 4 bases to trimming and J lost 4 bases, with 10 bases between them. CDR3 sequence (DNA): TGCGCCAGCAGCCTCCAAATCCCAGAGACCCAGTACTAC. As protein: CASSLQIPETQYY.

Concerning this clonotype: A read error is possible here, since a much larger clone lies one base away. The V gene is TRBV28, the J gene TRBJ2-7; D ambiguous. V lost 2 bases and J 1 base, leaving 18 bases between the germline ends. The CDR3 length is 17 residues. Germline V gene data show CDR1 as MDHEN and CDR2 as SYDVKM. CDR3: CASSLIGFTRISYEQYF. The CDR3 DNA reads TGTGCCAGCAGTTTAATAGGTTTCACAAGGATTTCCTACGAGCAGTACTTC.

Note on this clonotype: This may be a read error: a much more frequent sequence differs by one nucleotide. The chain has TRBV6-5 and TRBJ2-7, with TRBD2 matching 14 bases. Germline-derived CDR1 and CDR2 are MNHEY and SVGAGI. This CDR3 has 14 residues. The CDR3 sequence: CASGGLAGVYEHYF. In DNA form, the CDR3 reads TGTGCCAGCGGGGGACTAGCGGGGGTCTACGAGCATTACTTC.

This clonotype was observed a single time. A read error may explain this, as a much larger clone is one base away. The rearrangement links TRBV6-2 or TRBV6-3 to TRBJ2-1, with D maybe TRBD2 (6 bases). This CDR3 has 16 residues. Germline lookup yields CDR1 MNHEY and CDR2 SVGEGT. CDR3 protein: CASSYSIRTTYNEHFF. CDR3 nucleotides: TGTGCCAGCAGTTACTCGATCAGGACTACATACAATGAGCATTTCTTC.

CDR3 protein: CASIKHGYSQPQHF. For the CDR3, the DNA is TGTGCCAGCATCAAACACGGATACAGTCAGCCCCAGCATTTT. The chain uses TRBV28 and TRBJ1-5; no definite D call. V lost 7 bases to trimming and J lost 6 bases, with 16 bases between them. The CDR3 sequence is 14 residues long. The germline V gene encodes CDR1 MDHEN and CDR2 SYDVKM.

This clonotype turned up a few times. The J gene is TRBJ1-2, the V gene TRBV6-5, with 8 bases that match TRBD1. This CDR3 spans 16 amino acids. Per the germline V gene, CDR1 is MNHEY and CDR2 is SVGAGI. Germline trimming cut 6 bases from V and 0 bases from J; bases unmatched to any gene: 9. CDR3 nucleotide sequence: TGTGCCAGCAGCTTGGACAGGGCGACAGCTAACTATGGCTACACCTTC. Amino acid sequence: CASSLDRATANYGYTF.

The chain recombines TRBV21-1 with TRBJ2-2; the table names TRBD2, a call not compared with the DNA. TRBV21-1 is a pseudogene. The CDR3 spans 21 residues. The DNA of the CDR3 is TGTGCCAGCAGCAAAGGGATTAGAGGTGGCGGGAGGTACGACAACACCGGGGAGCTGTTTTTT. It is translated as CASSKGIRGGGRYDNTGELFF.

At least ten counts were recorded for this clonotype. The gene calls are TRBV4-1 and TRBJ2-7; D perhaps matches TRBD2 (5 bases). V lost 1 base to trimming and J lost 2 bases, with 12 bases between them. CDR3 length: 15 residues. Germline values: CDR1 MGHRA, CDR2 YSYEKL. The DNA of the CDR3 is TGCGCCAGCAGCCAAGCGAGACTACCGACCTACGAGCAGTACTTC. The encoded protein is CASSQARLPTYEQYF.

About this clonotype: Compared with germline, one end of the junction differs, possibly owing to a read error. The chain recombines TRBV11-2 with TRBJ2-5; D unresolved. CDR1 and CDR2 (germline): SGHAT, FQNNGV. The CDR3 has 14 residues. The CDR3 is CASSHLSQQETQYF. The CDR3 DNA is TGTGCCAGCAGCCATCTATCGCAGCAAGAGACCCAATACTTC.

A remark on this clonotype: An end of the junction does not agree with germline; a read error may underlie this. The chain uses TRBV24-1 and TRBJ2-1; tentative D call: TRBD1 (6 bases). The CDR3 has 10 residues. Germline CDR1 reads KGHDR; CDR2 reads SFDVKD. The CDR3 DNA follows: TGTGTCACCAGTGACCAGGGGTGGTTCTTC. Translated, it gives CVTSDQGWFF.

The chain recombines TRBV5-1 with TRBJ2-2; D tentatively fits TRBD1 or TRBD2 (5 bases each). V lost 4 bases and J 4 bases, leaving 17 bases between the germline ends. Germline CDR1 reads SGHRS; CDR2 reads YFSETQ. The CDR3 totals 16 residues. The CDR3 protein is CASSQRDGKGTGELFF. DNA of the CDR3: TGCGCCAGCAGCCAACGGGACGGCAAGGGCACCGGGGAGCTGTTTTTT.

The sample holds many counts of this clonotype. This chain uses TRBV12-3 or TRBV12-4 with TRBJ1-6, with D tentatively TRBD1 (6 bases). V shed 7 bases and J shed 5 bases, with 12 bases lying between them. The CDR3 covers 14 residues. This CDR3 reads CASNLGTHNSPLHF. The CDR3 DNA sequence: TGTGCCAGCAACCTGGGGACACATAATTCACCCCTCCACTTT.

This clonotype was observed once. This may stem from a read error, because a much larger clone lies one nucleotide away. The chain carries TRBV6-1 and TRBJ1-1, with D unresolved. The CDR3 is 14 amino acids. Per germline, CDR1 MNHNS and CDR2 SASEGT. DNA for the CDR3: TGTGTCAGCAGTGGTAACTCCTGGGGCACTGAAGCTTTCTTT. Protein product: CVSSGNSWGTEAFF.

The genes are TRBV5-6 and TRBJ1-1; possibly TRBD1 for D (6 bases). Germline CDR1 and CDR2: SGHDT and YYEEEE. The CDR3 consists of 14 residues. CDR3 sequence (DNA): TGTGCTAACAGCTTGCCAGGGGCGAACACTGAAGCTTTCTTT. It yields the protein CANSLPGANTEAFF.

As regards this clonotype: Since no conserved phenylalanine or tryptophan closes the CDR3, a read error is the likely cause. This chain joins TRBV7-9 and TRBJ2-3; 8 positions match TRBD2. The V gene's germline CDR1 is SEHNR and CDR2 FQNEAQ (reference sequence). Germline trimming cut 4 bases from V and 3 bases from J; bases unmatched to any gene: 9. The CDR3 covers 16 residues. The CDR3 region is CASSSGLSGGTDTQYS. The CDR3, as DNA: TGTGCCAGCAGCTCGGGACTATCGGGAGGGACAGATACGCAGTATTCT.

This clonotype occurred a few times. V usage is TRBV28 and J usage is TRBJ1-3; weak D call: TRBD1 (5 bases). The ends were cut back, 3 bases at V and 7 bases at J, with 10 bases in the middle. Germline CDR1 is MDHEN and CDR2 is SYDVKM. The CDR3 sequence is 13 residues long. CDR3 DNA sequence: TGTGCCAGCAGTTTCGGCAGGGTGAACACCATATATTTT. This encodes CASSFGRVNTIYF.

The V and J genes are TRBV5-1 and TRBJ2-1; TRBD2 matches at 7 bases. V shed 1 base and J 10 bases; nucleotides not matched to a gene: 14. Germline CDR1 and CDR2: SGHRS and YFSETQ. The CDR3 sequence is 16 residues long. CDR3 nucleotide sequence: TGCGCCAGCAGCTTGCGGGCAGGGCCCTTGGGGGGGGAGCAGTTCTTC. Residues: CASSLRAGPLGGEQFF.

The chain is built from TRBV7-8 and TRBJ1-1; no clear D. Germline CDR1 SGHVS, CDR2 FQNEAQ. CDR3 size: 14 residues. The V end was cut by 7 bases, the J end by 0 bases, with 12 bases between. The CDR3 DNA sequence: TGTGCCAGCACCCCCGAACGGATGAACACTGAAGCTTTCTTT. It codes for CASTPERMNTEAFF. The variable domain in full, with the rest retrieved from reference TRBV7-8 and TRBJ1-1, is GAGVSQSPRYKVAKRGQDVALRCDPISGHVSLFWYQQALGQGPEFLTYFQNEAQLDKSGLPSDRFFAERPEGSVSTLKIQRTQQEDSAVYLCASTPERMNTEAFFGQGTRLTVV.

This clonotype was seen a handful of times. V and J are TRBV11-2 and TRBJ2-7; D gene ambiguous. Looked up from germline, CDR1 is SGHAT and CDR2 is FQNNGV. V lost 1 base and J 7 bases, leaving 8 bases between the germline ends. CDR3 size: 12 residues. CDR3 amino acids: CASSLASCEQYF. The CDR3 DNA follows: TGTGCCAGCAGCTTAGCCTCCTGTGAGCAGTACTTC.

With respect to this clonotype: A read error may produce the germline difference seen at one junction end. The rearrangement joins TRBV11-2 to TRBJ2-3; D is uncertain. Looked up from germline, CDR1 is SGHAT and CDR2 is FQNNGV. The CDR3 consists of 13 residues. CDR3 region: CACSLEFPDTQYF. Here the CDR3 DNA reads TGTGCCTGCAGCTTAGAGTTCCCAGATACGCAGTATTTT.

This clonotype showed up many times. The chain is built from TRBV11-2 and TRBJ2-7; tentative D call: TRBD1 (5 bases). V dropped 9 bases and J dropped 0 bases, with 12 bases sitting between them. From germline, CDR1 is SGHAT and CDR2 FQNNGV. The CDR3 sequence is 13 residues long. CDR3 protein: CASSRADSYEQYF. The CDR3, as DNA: TGTGCCAGTTCCAGGGCCGACTCCTACGAGCAGTACTTC.

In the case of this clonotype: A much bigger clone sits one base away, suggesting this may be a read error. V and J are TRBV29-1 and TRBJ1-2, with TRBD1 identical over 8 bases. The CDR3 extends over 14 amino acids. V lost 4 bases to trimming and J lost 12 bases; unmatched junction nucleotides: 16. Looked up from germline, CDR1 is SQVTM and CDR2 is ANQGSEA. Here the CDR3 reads CSVADRGFNRGHTF. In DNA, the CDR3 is TGCAGCGTTGCTGACAGGGGATTTAATAGGGGCCACACCTTC.

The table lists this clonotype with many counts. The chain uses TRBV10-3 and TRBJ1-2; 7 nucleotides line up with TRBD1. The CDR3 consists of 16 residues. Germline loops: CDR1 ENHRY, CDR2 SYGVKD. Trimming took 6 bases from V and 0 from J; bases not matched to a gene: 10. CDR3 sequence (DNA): TGTGCCATCAGAGGCGGACAGGTTAGCCCTAACTATGGCTACACCTTC. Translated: CAIRGGQVSPNYGYTF.

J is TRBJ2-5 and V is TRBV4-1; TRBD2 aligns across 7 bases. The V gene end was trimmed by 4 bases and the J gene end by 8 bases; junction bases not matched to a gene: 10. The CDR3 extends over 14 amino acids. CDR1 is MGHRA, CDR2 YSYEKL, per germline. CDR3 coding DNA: TGCGCCAGCAGCCTGGGAGGGCGCGGGGATACCCAGTACTTC. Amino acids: CASSLGGRGDTQYF.

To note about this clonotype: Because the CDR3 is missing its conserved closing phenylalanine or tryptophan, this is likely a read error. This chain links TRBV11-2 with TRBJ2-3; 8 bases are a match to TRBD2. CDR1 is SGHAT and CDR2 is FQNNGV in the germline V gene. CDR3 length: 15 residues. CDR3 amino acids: CASSYTSGSTDTQYL. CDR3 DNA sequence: TGTGCTAGCAGTTATACTAGCGGTTCCACAGATACGCAGTATTTG.

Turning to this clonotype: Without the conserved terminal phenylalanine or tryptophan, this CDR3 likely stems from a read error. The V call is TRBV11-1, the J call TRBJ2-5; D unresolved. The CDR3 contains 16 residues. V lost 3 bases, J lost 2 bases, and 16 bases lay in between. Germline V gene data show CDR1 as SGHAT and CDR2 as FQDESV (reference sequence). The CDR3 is CASSFGSAEPQETQYL. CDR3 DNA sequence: TGTGCCAGCAGCTTCGGCTCGGCAGAGCCTCAAGAGACCCAGTACTTA.

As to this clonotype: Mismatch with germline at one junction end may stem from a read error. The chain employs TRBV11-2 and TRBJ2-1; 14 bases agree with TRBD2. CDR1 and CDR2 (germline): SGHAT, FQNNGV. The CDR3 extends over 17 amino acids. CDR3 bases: TGTGTCAGCAGCTTACCGGGACTAGCGGGAGACCCCATTGAGCAGTTCTTC. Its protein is CVSSLPGLAGDPIEQFF.